Detailed here is one T cell receptor (beta chain). Germline CDR1 reads SNHLY; CDR2 reads FYNNEI. With V trimmed by 6 bases and J by 5 bases, 3 bases remained unmatched. This CDR3 is 13 amino acids long. This sample was included in a study of beta chain features in type 1 diabetes. Expressed TCRB transcripts were sequenced after all isolated RNA was converted to cDNA. This table comes from immunoSEQ multiplex PCR, and its TCRdb copy is limited to in-frame clones, with some not included. The table records approximately 470,000 clones, over 25% of them present only once. This sequence originates from a man younger than 35 in good health. Material: naive CD4+ T cells from blood. The chain employs TRBV2 and TRBJ1-4; 7 nucleotides agree with TRBD1. CDR3 nucleotides: TGTGCCAGCAGGGGACAGACGAATGAAAAACTGTTTTTT. Translated: CASRGQTNEKLFF.